This T cell receptor beta chain was identified during a study of blood T cell repertoires in COVID-19. Study overall: Acute and convalescent COVID-19 specimens originated in the United States, Italy and Spain. Sources were T cells, B-cell-depleted T cells, or PBMCs; the material itself was cDNA or gDNA.

This clone was counted ten times or more. In the authors' workflow: Estimated nucleated cell counts came from reference gene primer amplification. The table came from immunoSEQ multiplex PCR; TCRdb's copy has only in-frame clones and leaves some out. That table gives V, J and clone size, and the DNA gave D and trimming. In the table there are tens of thousands of clones, 65% to 85% of which are singletons. The TCR originated in a woman aged 60 to 75 with acute or convalescent COVID-19. Sequencing was performed on peripheral blood.

In DNA, the CDR3 is TGTGCCAGCAGCCCGCGGACAGAGCTAGGAACAGATACGCAGTATTTT. Translating it yields CASSPRTELGTDTQYF. The gene calls are TRBV7-9 and TRBJ2-3, with D possibly matching TRBD1 (6 bases). Trimming took 5 bases from V and 3 from J, leaving 18 bases between them. Germline V gene data show CDR1 as SEHNR and CDR2 as FQNEAQ (reference sequence). The CDR3 contains 16 residues.